These T cell receptor beta chains were read from a single sample in a study of cytomegalovirus exposure and HLA in healthy donors. Only in-frame clones appear in the TCRdb table, and some are missing; sequencing was by immunoSEQ multiplex PCR. The sample consists of under 200,000 clones, around 80% of them appearing once. The specimen was PBMCs. Receptor source: a man in his forties in good health and CMV-seropositive. The CDR3 runs from the conserved cysteine through the conserved F or W. A D gene is named only where the DNA matches it firmly. The size of a clone is reported for some rows only, either as once, few or many, or as a class for expanded clones.

CDR3 length: 11
J gene: TRBJ2-7
D gene: NA
V gene: TRBV5-1
clone size: NA
CDR3 protein: CASSSGGEQYF
CDR3 DNA: TGCGCCAGCAGCTCGGGTGGCGAGCAGTACTTC

CDR3 length: 13
J gene: TRBJ1-1
D gene: NA
V gene: TRBV25-1
clone size: NA
CDR3 protein: CATTGLGNTEAFF
CDR3 DNA: TGTGCCACTACAGGGTTGGGGAACACTGAAGCTTTCTTT

CDR3 length: 14
J gene: TRBJ2-7
D gene: NA
V gene: TRBV19
clone size: NA
CDR3 protein: CASSRQFTSYEQYF
CDR3 DNA: TGTGCCAGTAGTAGACAGTTCACATCCTACGAGCAGTACTTC

CDR3 length: 15
J gene: TRBJ1-4
D gene: NA
V gene: TRBV14
clone size: NA
CDR3 protein: CASSKRQAIGEKLFF
CDR3 DNA: TGTGCCAGCAGTAAAAGGCAGGCCATCGGAGAAAAACTGTTTTTT

CDR3 length: 14
J gene: TRBJ2-1
D gene: TRBD2
V gene: TRBV5-4
clone size: NA
CDR3 protein: CASSIRGGVSEQFF
CDR3 DNA: TGTGCCAGCAGTATCCGCGGGGGGGTCAGTGAGCAGTTCTTC

CDR3 length: 13
J gene: TRBJ1-2
D gene: TRBD1
V gene: TRBV2
clone size: NA
CDR3 protein: CAIRQGLRYGYTF
CDR3 DNA: TGTGCCATCAGACAGGGATTGCGCTATGGCTACACCTTC

CDR3 length: 14
J gene: TRBJ2-5
D gene: NA
V gene: TRBV7-9
clone size: NA
CDR3 protein: CASSLIGPQEAQYF
CDR3 DNA: TGTGCCAGCAGCTTAATCGGTCCACAAGAGGCCCAGTACTTC

CDR3 length: 14
J gene: TRBJ2-7
D gene: NA
V gene: TRBV5-1
clone size: NA
CDR3 protein: CASSAIRGTYEQYF
CDR3 DNA: TGCGCCAGCAGCGCAATCCGGGGTACCTACGAGCAGTACTTC

CDR3 length: 15
J gene: TRBJ2-5
D gene: TRBD1
V gene: TRBV9
clone size: NA
CDR3 protein: CASSAGDSSQETQYF
CDR3 DNA: TGTGCCAGCAGCGCAGGGGACAGCTCCCAAGAGACCCAGTACTTC

CDR3 length: 14
J gene: TRBJ1-1
D gene: NA
V gene: TRBV5-4
clone size: NA
CDR3 protein: CASSLDPGSTEAFF
CDR3 DNA: TGTGCCAGCAGCTTGGATCCCGGGAGTACTGAAGCTTTCTTT

CDR3 length: 12
J gene: TRBJ2-2
D gene: NA
V gene: TRBV5-4
clone size: NA
CDR3 protein: CASTRASGELFF
CDR3 DNA: TGTGCCAGCACTCGTGCCAGCGGGGAGCTGTTTTTT

CDR3 length: 14
J gene: TRBJ2-1
D gene: TRBD2
V gene: TRBV9
clone size: NA
CDR3 protein: CASSSGVRTNEQFF
CDR3 DNA: TGTGCCAGCAGTAGCGGGGTTCGCACCAATGAGCAGTTCTTC

CDR3 length: 14
J gene: TRBJ2-1
D gene: TRBD1
V gene: TRBV19
clone size: once
CDR3 protein: CASEGQGSYNEQFF
CDR3 DNA: TGTGCCAGTGAGGGACAGGGCTCCTACAATGAGCAGTTCTTC

CDR3 length: 16
J gene: TRBJ2-1
D gene: NA
V gene: TRBV19
clone size: NA
CDR3 protein: CASSIRRQTSYNEQFF
CDR3 DNA: TGTGCCAGTAGTATAAGGAGACAGACGTCCTACAATGAGCAGTTCTTC

CDR3 length: 15
J gene: TRBJ1-3
D gene: NA
V gene: TRBV30
clone size: NA
CDR3 protein: CAWSVDSSSGNTIYF
CDR3 DNA: TGTGCCTGGAGTGTCGACAGCAGCTCTGGAAACACCATATATTTT

CDR3 length: 16
J gene: TRBJ1-5
D gene: NA
V gene: TRBV27
clone size: NA
CDR3 protein: CASSLGTGDSNQPQHF
CDR3 DNA: TGTGCCAGCAGTTTGGGGACGGGGGATAGCAATCAGCCCCAGCATTTT

CDR3 length: 15
J gene: TRBJ1-4
D gene: NA
V gene: TRBV29-1
clone size: few
CDR3 protein: CSVGGRKGANEKLFF
CDR3 DNA: TGCAGCGTTGGAGGGAGGAAGGGAGCTAATGAAAAACTGTTTTTT

CDR3 length: 15
J gene: TRBJ2-3
D gene: TRBD2
V gene: TRBV5-4
clone size: few
CDR3 protein: CASSLGLADIYTQYF
CDR3 DNA: TGTGCCAGCAGCTTAGGACTAGCGGACATCTATACGCAGTATTTT

CDR3 length: 13
J gene: TRBJ1-2
D gene: NA
V gene: TRBV19
clone size: NA
CDR3 protein: CASSMPRVGGYTF
CDR3 DNA: TGTGCCAGTAGTATGCCCAGGGTAGGTGGCTACACCTTC

CDR3 length: 15
J gene: TRBJ2-1
D gene: TRBD1
V gene: TRBV6-4
clone size: NA
CDR3 protein: CASSDRQGAKDEQFF
CDR3 DNA: TGTGCCAGCAGTGACCGGCAGGGGGCTAAGGATGAGCAGTTCTTC

CDR3 length: 17
J gene: TRBJ1-4
D gene: TRBD1
V gene: TRBV5-1
clone size: few
CDR3 protein: CASSPSGQGQTNEKLFF
CDR3 DNA: TGCGCCAGCAGCCCCTCCGGACAGGGGCAGACTAATGAAAAACTGTTTTTT

CDR3 length: 11
J gene: TRBJ2-1
D gene: NA
V gene: TRBV29-1
clone size: NA
CDR3 protein: CSANQGYEQFF
CDR3 DNA: TGCAGCGCGAATCAGGGCTATGAGCAGTTCTTC

CDR3 length: 15
J gene: TRBJ2-7
D gene: TRBD1
V gene: TRBV7-6
clone size: once
CDR3 protein: CASSSSGQGAYEQYF
CDR3 DNA: TGTGCCAGCAGCTCATCAGGACAGGGGGCCTACGAGCAGTACTTC

CDR3 length: 12
J gene: TRBJ1-1
D gene: NA
V gene: TRBV5-6
clone size: NA
CDR3 protein: CASSLVPYEAFF
CDR3 DNA: TGTGCCAGCAGCTTGGTTCCTTATGAAGCTTTCTTT

CDR3 length: 18
J gene: TRBJ2-3
D gene: TRBD2
V gene: TRBV14
clone size: few
CDR3 protein: CASSQGLSSSGVTDTQYF
CDR3 DNA: TGTGCCAGCAGCCAAGGGTTGAGCTCTAGCGGGGTCACAGATACGCAGTATTTT

CDR3 length: 15
J gene: TRBJ1-2
D gene: NA
V gene: TRBV10-2
clone size: NA
CDR3 protein: CASSEFTGRGYGYTF
CDR3 DNA: TGCGCCAGCAGTGAGTTCACAGGGAGAGGCTATGGCTACACCTTC

CDR3 length: 16
J gene: TRBJ1-2
D gene: TRBD1
V gene: TRBV28
clone size: NA
CDR3 protein: CASSSTPGTGFDGYTF
CDR3 DNA: TGTGCCAGCAGTTCCACCCCCGGGACAGGTTTTGATGGCTACACCTTC

CDR3 length: 13
J gene: TRBJ2-7
D gene: TRBD1
V gene: TRBV5-6
clone size: few
CDR3 protein: CASSRDSGKQQYF
CDR3 DNA: TGTGCCAGCAGCCGGGACAGCGGAAAGCAGCAGTACTTC

CDR3 length: 13
J gene: TRBJ1-5
D gene: NA
V gene: TRBV11-2
clone size: NA
CDR3 protein: CASSLDQPSRQHF
CDR3 DNA: TGTGCCAGCAGCTTAGACCAACCCAGTCGCCAGCATTTT

CDR3 length: 16
J gene: TRBJ1-5
D gene: TRBD1
V gene: TRBV19
clone size: NA
CDR3 protein: CASSDGGQGGYQPQHF
CDR3 DNA: TGTGCCAGTAGCGATGGCGGACAGGGTGGGTATCAGCCCCAGCATTTT

CDR3 length: 16
J gene: TRBJ2-4
D gene: TRBD1
V gene: TRBV7-8
clone size: NA
CDR3 protein: CASSLGGGPSRNIQYF
CDR3 DNA: TGTGCCAGCAGCTTAGGAGGGGGCCCCTCACGGAACATTCAGTACTTC

CDR3 length: 14
J gene: TRBJ2-1
D gene: NA
V gene: TRBV11-3
clone size: NA
CDR3 protein: CASSLRRGRDEQFF
CDR3 DNA: TGTGCCAGCAGCTTACGGAGGGGGCGCGATGAGCAGTTCTTC

CDR3 length: 14
J gene: TRBJ2-7
D gene: TRBD1
V gene: TRBV6-1
clone size: NA
CDR3 protein: CASMHRGASYEQYF
CDR3 DNA: TGTGCCAGCATGCACAGGGGGGCATCCTACGAGCAGTACTTC

CDR3 length: 16
J gene: TRBJ2-7
D gene: TRBD1
V gene: TRBV7-2
clone size: NA
CDR3 protein: CASSLGIGTGANEQYF
CDR3 DNA: TGTGCCAGCAGCTTAGGGATAGGGACAGGGGCCAACGAGCAGTACTTC

CDR3 length: 16
J gene: TRBJ2-2
D gene: NA
V gene: TRBV5-1
clone size: NA
CDR3 protein: CASSFPAGRGTGELFF
CDR3 DNA: TGCGCCAGCAGTTTCCCCGCAGGGCGGGGCACCGGGGAGCTGTTTTTT